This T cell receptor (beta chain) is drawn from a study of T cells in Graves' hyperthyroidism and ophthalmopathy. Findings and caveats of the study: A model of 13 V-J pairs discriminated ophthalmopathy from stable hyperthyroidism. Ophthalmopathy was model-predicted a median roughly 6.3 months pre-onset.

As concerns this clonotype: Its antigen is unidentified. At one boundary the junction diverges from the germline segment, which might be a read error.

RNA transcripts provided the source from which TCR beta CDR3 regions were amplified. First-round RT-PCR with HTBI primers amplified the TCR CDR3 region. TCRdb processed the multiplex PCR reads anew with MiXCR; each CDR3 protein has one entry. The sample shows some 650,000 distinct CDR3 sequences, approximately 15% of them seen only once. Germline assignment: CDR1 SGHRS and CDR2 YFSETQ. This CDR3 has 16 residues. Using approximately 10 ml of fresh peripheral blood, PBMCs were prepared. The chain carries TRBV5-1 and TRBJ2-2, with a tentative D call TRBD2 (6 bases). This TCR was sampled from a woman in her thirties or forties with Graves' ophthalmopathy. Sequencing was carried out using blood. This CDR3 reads CTSRPTSGPNTGELFF. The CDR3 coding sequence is TGCACCAGCAGACCCACCAGCGGGCCAAACACCGGGGAGCTGTTTTTT.